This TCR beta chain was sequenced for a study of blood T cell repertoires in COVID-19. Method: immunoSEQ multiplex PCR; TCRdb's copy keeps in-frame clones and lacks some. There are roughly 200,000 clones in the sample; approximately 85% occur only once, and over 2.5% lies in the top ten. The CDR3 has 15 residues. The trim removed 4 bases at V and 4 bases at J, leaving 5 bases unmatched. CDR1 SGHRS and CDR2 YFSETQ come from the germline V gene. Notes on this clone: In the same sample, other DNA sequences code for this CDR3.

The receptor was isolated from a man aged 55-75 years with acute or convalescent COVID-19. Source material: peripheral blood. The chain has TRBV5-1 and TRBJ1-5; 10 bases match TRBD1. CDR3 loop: CASSPGTGVNQPQHF. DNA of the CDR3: TGCGCCAGCAGCCCTGGGACAGGGGTTAATCAGCCCCAGCATTTT.